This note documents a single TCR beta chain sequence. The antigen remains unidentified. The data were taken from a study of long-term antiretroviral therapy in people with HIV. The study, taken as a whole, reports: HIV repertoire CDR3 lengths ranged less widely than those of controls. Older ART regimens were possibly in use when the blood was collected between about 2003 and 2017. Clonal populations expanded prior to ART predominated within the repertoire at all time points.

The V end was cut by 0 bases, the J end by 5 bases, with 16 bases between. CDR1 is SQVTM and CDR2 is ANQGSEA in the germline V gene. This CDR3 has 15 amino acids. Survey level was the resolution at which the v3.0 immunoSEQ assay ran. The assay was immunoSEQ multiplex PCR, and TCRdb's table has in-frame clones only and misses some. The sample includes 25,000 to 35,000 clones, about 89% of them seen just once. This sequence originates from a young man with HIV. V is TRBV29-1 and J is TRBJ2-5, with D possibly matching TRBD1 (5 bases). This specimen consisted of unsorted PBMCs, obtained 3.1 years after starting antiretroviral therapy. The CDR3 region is CSVEDLEQGRETQYF. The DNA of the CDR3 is TGCAGCGTTGAAGATCTGGAGCAGGGCCGGGAGACCCAGTACTTC. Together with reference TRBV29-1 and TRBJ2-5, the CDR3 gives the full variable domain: SAVISQKPSRDICQRGTSLTIQCQVDSQVTMMFWYRQQPGQSLTLIATANQGSEATYESGFVIDKFPISRPNLTFSTLTVSNMSPEDSSIYLCSVEDLEQGRETQYFGPGTRLLVL.